What follows is one TCR beta chain and its context. The record originates from a study of spatial heterogeneity in lung cancer. Study-wide context: There were consistently more beta-chain sequences detected than alpha-chain sequences. An average of more than ten raw reads was observed per unique TCR and UMI combination.

All TCR cDNA molecules were individually tagged with a unique molecular identifier. TCRdb used MiXCR to reprocess the 5' RACE reads, holding one entry per CDR3 protein. The repertoire holds under 150,000 distinct CDR3 sequences, less than 15% seen once, with roughly 17% in the top ten. The time point denotes: blood at routine non-recurrence follow-up after resection. The authors sequenced whole RNA from tumor, nontumor lung or frozen PBMC without sorting. Germline V gene data show CDR1 as SEHNR and CDR2 as FQNEAQ (reference sequence). V dropped 5 bases and J dropped 4 bases, with 13 bases sitting between them. The CDR3 has 14 amino acids.

This sequence was found in a male donor with early-stage non-small cell lung cancer. The source material was PBMCs, sampled at follow-up. The genes are TRBV7-9 and TRBJ2-3; unclear D gene. CDR3: CASSPRSFADTQYF. For the CDR3, the DNA is TGTGCCAGCAGCCCCAGGAGCTTCGCAGATACGCAGTATTTT. The full variable domain, completed using reference TRBV7-9 and TRBJ2-3, is DTGVSQNPRHKITKRGQNVTFRCDPISEHNRLYWYRQTLGQGPEFLTYFQNEAQLEKSRLLSDRFSAERPKGSFSTLEIQRTEQGDSAMYLCASSPRSFADTQYFGPGTRLTVL.